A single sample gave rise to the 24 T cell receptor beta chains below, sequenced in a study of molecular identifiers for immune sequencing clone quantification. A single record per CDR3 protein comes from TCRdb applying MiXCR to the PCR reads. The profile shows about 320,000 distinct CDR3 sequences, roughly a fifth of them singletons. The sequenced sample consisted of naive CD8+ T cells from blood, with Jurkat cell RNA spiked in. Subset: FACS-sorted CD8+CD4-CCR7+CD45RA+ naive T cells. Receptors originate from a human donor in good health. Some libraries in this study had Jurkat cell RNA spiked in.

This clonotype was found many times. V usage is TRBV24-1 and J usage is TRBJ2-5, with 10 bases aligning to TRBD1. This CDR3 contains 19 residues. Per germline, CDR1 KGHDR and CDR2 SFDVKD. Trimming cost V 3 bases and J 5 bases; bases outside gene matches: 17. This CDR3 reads CATSDKRTGGAPGGETQYF. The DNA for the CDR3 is TGTGCCACCAGTGATAAGCGGACAGGGGGGGCTCCCGGCGGCGAGACCCAGTACTTC.

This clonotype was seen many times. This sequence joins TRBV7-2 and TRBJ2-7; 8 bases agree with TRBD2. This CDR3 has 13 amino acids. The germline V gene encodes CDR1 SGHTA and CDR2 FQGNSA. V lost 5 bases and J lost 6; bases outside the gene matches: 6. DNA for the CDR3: TGTGCCAGCAGCGGGACTAGGTGGACCGAGCAGTACTTC. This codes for CASSGTRWTEQYF.

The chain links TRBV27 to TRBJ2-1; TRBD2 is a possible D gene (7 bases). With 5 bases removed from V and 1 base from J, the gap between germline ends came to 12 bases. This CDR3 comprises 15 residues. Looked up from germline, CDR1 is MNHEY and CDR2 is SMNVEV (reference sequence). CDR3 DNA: TGTGCCAGCAGTCAAGGGGGGGCATCCTACAATGAGCAGTTCTTC. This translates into CASSQGGASYNEQFF.

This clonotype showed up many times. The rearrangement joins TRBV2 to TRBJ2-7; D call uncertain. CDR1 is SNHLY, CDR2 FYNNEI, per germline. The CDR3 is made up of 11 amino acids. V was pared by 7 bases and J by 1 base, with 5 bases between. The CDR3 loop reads CASTTSYEQYF. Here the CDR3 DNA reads TGTGCCAGCACCACGTCCTACGAGCAGTACTTC.

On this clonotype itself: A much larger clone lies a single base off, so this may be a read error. This chain's CDR3 is CASSSPLPPLDTEAFF. The CDR3 DNA follows: TGTGCCAGCAGCTCCCCTCTCCCGCCATTGGACACTGAAGCTTTCTTT. The J gene is TRBJ1-1, the V gene TRBV7-9; D ambiguous. Germline loops: CDR1 SEHNR, CDR2 FQNEAQ (reference sequence). CDR3 length equals 16 residues. Trimming left V 4 bases short and J 3 bases short, with 18 bases between.

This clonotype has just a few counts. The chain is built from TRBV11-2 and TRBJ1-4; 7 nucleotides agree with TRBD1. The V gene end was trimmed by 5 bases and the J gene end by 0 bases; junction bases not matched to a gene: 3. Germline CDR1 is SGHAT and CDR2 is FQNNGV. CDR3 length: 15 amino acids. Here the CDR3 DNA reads TGTGCCAGCAGCCAGGGACAGACAACTAATGAAAAACTGTTTTTT. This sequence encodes CASSQGQTTNEKLFF. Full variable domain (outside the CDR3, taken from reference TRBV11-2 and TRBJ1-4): EAGVAQSPRYKIIEKRQSVAFWCNPISGHATLYWYQQILGQGPKLLIQFQNNGVVDDSQLPKDRFSAERLKGVDSTLKIQPAKLEDSAVYLCASSQGQTTNEKLFFGSGTQLSVL.

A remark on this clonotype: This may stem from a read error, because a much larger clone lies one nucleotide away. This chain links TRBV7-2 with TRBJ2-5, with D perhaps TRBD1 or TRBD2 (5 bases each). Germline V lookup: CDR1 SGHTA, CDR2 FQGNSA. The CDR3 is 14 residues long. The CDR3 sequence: CAGSLLGTEETQYF. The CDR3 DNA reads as TGTGCCGGCAGCTTACTAGGGACCGAAGAGACCCAGTACTTC.

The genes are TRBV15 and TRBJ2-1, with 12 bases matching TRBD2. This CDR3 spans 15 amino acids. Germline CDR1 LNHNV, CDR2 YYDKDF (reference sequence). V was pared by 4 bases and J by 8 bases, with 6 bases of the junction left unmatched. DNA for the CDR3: TGTGCCACCAGCACCCTAGCGGGAGGGGGAGATGAGCAGTTCTTC. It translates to CATSTLAGGGDEQFF.

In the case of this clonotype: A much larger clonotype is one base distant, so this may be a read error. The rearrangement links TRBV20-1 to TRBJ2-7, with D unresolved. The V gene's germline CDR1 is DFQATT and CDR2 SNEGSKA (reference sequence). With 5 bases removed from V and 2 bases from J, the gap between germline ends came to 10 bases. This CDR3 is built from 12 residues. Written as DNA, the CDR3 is TGCAGTGCTGTCCTCGGACCCTACGAGCAGTACTTC. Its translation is CSAVLGPYEQYF.

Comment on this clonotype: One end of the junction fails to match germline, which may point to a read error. CDR3 protein: CAGSYGETQYF. CDR3 bases: TGTGCCGGCAGTTATGGCGAGACCCAGTACTTC. This rearrangement joins TRBV6-2 or TRBV6-3 to TRBJ2-5; D is unclear. The CDR3 contains 11 residues. Germline CDR1 and CDR2: MNHEY and SVGEGT.

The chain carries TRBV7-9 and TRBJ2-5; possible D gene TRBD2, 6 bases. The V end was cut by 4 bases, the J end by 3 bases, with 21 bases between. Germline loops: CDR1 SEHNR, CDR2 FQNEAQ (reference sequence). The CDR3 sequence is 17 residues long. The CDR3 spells CASSSSRDSLREETQYF. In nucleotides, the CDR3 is TGTGCCAGCAGCTCATCTAGGGACTCACTGCGGGAAGAGACCCAGTACTTC. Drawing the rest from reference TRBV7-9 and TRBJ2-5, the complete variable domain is DTGVSQNPRHKITKRGQNVTFRCDPISEHNRLYWYRQTLGQGPEFLTYFQNEAQLEKSRLLSDRFSAERPKGSFSTLEIQRTEQGDSAMYLCASSSSRDSLREETQYFGPGTRLLVL.

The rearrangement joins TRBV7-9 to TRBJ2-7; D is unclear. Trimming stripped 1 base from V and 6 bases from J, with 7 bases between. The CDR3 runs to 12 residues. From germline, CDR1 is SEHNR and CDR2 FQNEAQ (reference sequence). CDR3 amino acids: CASSLGTCEQYF. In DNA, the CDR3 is TGTGCCAGCAGCTTAGGTACTTGCGAGCAGTACTTC.

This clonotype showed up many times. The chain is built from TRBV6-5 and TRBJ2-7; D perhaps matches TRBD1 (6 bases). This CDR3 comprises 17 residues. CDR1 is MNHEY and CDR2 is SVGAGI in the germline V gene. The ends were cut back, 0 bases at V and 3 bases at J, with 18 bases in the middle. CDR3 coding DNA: TGTGCCAGCAGTTACTCTTCTCCCCGGGACACCCTCTACGAGCAGTACTTC. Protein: CASSYSSPRDTLYEQYF.

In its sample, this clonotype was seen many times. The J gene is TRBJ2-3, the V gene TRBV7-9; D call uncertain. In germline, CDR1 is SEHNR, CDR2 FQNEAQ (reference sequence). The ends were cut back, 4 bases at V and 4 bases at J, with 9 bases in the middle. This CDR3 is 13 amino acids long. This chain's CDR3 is CASSYLVADTQYF. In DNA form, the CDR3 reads TGTGCCAGCAGCTACCTGGTGGCAGATACGCAGTATTTT.

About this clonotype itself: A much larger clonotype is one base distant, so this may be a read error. The CDR3 protein is CGAKGVAGVGEQYF. Here the CDR3 DNA reads TGCGGTGCTAAGGGGGTAGCGGGAGTGGGCGAGCAGTACTTC. The J gene is TRBJ2-7, the V gene TRBV20-1, with 9 bases matching TRBD2. Germline loops: CDR1 DFQATT, CDR2 SNEGSKA (reference sequence). This CDR3 is built from 14 residues.

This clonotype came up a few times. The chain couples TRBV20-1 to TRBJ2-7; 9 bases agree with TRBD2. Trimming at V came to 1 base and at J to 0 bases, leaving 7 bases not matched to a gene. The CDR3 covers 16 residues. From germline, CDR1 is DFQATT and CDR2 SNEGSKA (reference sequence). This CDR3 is CSARVWTSAYSYEQYF. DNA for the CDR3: TGCAGTGCTAGAGTGTGGACTAGCGCCTACTCCTACGAGCAGTACTTC.

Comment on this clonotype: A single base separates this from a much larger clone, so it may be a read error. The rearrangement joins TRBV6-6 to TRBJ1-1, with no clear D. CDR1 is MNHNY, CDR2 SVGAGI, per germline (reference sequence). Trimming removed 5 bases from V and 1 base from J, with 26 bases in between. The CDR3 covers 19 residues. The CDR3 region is CASSDSAYTLLGTNTEAFF. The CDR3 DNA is TGTGCCAGCAGTGATTCCGCCTATACCCTCTTGGGCACGAACACTGAAGCTTTCTTT.

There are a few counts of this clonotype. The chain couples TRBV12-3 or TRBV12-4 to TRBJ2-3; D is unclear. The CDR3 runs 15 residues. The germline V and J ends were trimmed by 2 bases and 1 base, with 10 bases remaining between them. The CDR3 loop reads CASSLSAKGTDTQYF. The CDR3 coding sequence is TGTGCCAGCAGTTTATCCGCCAAGGGCACAGATACGCAGTATTTT.

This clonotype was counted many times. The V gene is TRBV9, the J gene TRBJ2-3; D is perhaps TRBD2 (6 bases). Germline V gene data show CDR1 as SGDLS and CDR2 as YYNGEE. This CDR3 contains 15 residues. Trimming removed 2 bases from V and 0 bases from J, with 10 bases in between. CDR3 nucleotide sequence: TGTGCCAGCAGCGTTGCGGGGACTAGCACAGATACGCAGTATTTT. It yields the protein CASSVAGTSTDTQYF.

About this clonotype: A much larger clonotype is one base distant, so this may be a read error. The CDR3, as DNA: TGTGCCAGCACCCTAGGACTGACCTACGAGCAGTACTTC. Its translation: CASTLGLTYEQYF. The chain recombines TRBV6-6 with TRBJ2-7; the D gene is possibly TRBD2 (5 bases). Per germline, CDR1 MNHNY and CDR2 SVGAGI (reference sequence). The ends were cut back, 7 bases at V and 2 bases at J, with 12 bases in the middle. CDR3 length: 13 amino acids.

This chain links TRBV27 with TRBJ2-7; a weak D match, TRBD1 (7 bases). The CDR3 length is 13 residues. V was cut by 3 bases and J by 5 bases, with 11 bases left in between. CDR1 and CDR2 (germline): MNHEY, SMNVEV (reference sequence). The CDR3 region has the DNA TGTGCCAGCAGTTTGACAGGGAGGAACGAGCAGTACTTC. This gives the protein CASSLTGRNEQYF.

CDR3 DNA: TGCAGCGTTTTAGACAGAGCCTATAATGAAAAACTGTTTTTT. It is translated as CSVLDRAYNEKLFF. This chain connects TRBV29-1 to TRBJ1-4; the D gene is possibly TRBD1 (5 bases). This CDR3 has 14 amino acids. The germline gives CDR1 SQVTM, CDR2 ANQGSEA. V lost 5 bases to trimming and J lost 4 bases, with 14 bases between them.

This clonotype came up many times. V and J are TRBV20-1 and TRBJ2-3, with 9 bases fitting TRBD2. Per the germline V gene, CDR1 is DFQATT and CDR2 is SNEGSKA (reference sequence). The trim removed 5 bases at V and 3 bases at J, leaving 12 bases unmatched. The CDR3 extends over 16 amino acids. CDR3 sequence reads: CSARASSGTGTDTQYF. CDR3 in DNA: TGCAGTGCTCGTGCCTCTAGCGGGACGGGTACAGATACGCAGTATTTT.

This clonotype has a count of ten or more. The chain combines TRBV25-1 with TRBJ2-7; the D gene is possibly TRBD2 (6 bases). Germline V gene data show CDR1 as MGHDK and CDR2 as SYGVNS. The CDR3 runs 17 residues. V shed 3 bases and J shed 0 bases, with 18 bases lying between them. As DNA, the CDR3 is TGTGCCAGCAGTGACTACATATCGGACGGGAGCTCCTACGAGCAGTACTTC. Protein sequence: CASSDYISDGSSYEQYF.